This T cell receptor beta chain is from a study of identical twins. This clonotype was counted between two and nine times. MiXCR was run by TCRdb on the 5' RACE reads, yielding one entry per CDR3 protein. The sample contains roughly 750,000 distinct CDR3 sequences, approximately 21% of which appear only once. The V segment lost 9 bases and the J segment 2 bases; nucleotides outside the gene matches: 12. Germline V gene data show CDR1 as SEHNR and CDR2 as FQNEAQ (reference sequence). The CDR3 length is 16 residues. These same data were also listed under a study on T cells expressing NK-cell markers.

The rearrangement joins TRBV7-9 to TRBJ2-1; TRBD2 matches at 8 bases. This TCR came from a woman younger than 30 in good health. The material sequenced was PBMCs. The CDR3 region has the DNA TGTGCCAGAAGACCACTAGCGGACGTCACCTACAATGAGCAGTTCTTC. Protein: CARRPLADVTYNEQFF.